What follows describes a single T cell receptor (beta chain). Which antigen it targets is not known. The record has no base qualities; no much larger clone is one base away. The sample comes from a study of blood T cell repertoires in COVID-19 (dated by TCRdb to 2020 to 2021). Some background on the complete study: Samples covering the acute and convalescent phases of COVID-19 were provided by collaborators in the United States, Italy and Spain. Where available, HLA class I and class II types were obtained from metadata supplied by the sample provider rather than from assay-based typing. The prospective study material was composed of cDNA or gDNA derived from T cells, B-cell-depleted T cells, or PBMCs. The sample metadata nearly always contained a de-identified subject ID, COVID-19 status, age in years and sex. The repertoires were released in a freely available public database meant as a resource for research on the immune response to SARS-CoV-2. The samples were drawn from the first 160 participants of the ongoing ImmuneRACE study and from 1,254 subjects provided by 6 global collaborators. Subjects who had been exposed to COVID-19, were actively infected with it, or had recovered from it provided the deeply sampled blood TCRbeta repertoires that made up the dataset.

Whole blood was collected in K2EDTA tubes by collaborating institutions according to the institutions' own protocols. Collaborator samples were shipped for TCRbeta analysis as frozen whole blood, isolated PBMCs, or DNA extracted from either sample type. V lost 2 bases and J lost 2 bases; the stretch between them is 6 bases long. The germline V gene (reference sequence) supplies CDR1 PRHDT and CDR2 FYEKMQ. The CDR3 starts with the cysteine, ends with the phenylalanine, and has 13 residues. CDR3 DNA only is kept here, 39 bases in frame from base 1. The immunoSEQ Assay, a bias-controlled multiplex PCR, was used to amplify TCRbeta CDR3 regions from genomic DNA. Per the authors' processing: Within the assay, amplification of reference gene primers was used to estimate how many nucleated cells each sample contained. To quantify the absolute abundance of each unique TCRbeta CDR3 rearrangement, sequence reads were collapsed and filtered. Productive Simpson clonality was computed per sample as the square root of Simpson's diversity index over productive rearrangements. As stored in TCRdb, this immuneACCESS dataset retains in-frame rearrangements with V and J assigned. A fraction of the clones does not appear; measured against another copy, unresolved V genes explain less than half of the discrepancy, and the remainder lacks a known reason. D and trimming were read from the DNA, whereas the V and J calls and clone size are those reported in that table. A total of 20,000 to 25,000 clones appear in this sample, around 80% of them only once. The ten largest account for about 13% of the sample.

Broad study findings and their caveats: The amount of clinical and demographic metadata varied by source and participant and was provided uncurated.

Recombination joined TRBV13 with TRBJ1-1; the D gene remains uncertain. The receptor comes from a man aged 55-75 years with active COVID-19. The sample consisted of peripheral blood. The CDR3 protein is CASSLSRNTEAFF. At the DNA level, the sequence is TGTGCCAGCAGCTTATCCAGAAACACTGAAGCTTTCTTT.